This TCR beta chain stems from a study of TIL therapy for anti-PD-1-resistant metastatic lung cancer. Study-level background: Median tumor PD-L1 proportion score was 6%. Tumors carried a median about 1.4 non-synonymous mutations per megabase.

The libraries were made with immunoSEQ v3. Produced via immunoSEQ multiplex PCR; TCRdb's table is partial and in-frame only. The profile covers about 60,000 clones, with under 75% appearing a single time and 6% to 7% taken by the ten largest. The CDR3 has 12 amino acids. In germline, CDR1 is MDHEN, CDR2 SYDVKM. V was pared by 7 bases and J by 8 bases, with 6 bases of the junction left unmatched. Time point noted: pre-treatment sample, taken before nivolumab and TIL therapy. The chain carries TRBV28 and TRBJ1-2, with TRBD1 matching over 8 bases. The sequence was collected from a person aged 25-85 years with non-small cell lung cancer. This material consisted of blood, taken at baseline. This CDR3 reads CASINRGIGYTF. The CDR3 region has the DNA TGTGCCAGCATAAACAGGGGGATCGGCTACACCTTC.